This T cell receptor beta chain was profiled in a study of immune cell composition in non-small cell lung cancer. This clone was counted only a few times. Normal lung was taken at the farthest possible site, at least 3 cm from tumour. Assay used: immunoSEQ multiplex PCR; TCRdb lists only in-frame clones, some missing. The table lists about 6,600 clones, 65% to 70% of them singletons, with around 10% in the top ten. With 6 bases clipped from V and 8 bases from J, the junction kept 7 bases outside the gene matches. Per germline, CDR1 SGHTA and CDR2 FQGNSA. The CDR3 extends over 15 amino acids. Sequenced sample: non-adjacent lung tissue. The rearrangement uses TRBV7-2 and TRBJ2-4, with 13 bases fitting TRBD2. The origin of this receptor is a human donor with non-small cell lung cancer. CDR3 nucleotides: TGTGCCAGCAGATCGACTAGCGGGAGGTGGGACATTCAGTACTTC. It specifies CASRSTSGRWDIQYF.